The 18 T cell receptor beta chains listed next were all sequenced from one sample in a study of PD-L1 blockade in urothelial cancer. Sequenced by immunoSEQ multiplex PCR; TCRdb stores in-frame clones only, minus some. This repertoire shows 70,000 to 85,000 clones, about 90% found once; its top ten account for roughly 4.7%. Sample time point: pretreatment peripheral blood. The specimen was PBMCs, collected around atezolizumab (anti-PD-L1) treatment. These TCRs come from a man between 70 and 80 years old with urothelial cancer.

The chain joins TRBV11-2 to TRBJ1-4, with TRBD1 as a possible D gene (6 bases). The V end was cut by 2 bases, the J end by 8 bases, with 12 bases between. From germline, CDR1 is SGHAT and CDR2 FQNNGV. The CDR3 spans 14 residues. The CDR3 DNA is TGTGCCAGCAGCTTATTTGGCGGGGGCGAAAAACTGTTTTTT. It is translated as CASSLFGGGEKLFF.

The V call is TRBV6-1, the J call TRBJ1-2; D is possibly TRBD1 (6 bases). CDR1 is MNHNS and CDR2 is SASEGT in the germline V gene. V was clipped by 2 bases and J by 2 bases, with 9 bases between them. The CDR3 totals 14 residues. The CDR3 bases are TGTGCCAGCAGTGAAAGAGGGACAAACTATGGCTACACCTTC. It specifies CASSERGTNYGYTF.

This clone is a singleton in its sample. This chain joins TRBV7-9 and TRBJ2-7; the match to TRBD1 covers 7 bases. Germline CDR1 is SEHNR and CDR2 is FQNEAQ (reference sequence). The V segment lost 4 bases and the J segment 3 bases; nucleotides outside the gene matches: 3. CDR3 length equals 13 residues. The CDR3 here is CASSSTGFYEQYF. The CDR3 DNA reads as TGTGCCAGCAGCTCGACAGGGTTCTACGAGCAGTACTTC.

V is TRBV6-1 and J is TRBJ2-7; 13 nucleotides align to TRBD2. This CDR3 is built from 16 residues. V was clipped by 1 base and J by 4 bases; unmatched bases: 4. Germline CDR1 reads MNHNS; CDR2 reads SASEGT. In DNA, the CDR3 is TGTGCCAGCAGTGAAGGCACTAGCGGGAGGGGATACGAGCAGTACTTC. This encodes CASSEGTSGRGYEQYF.

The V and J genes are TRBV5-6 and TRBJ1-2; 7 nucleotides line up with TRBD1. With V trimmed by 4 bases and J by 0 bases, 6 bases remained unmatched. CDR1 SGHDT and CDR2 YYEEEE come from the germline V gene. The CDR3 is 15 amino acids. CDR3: CASSGQEVPNYGYTF. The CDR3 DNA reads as TGTGCCAGCAGCGGACAGGAGGTACCTAACTATGGCTACACCTTC.

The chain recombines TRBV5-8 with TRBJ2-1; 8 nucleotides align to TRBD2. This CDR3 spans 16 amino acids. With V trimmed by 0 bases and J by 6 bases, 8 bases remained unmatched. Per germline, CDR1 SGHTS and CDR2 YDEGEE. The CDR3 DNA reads TGTGCCAGCAGCTTGGTGCGGGAGGCACTCCCCAATGAGCAGTTCTTC. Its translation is CASSLVREALPNEQFF. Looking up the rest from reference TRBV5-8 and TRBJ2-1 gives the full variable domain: EAGVTQSPTHLIKTRGQQATLRCSPISGHTSVYWYQQALGLGLQFLLWYDEGEERNRGNFPPRFSGRQFPNYSSELNVNALELEDSALYLCASSLVREALPNEQFFGPGTRLTVL.

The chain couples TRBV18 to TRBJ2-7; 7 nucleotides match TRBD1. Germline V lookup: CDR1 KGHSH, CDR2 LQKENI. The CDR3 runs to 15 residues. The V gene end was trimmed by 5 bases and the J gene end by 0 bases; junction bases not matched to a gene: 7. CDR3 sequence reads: CASSADRLTSYEQYF. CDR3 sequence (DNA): TGTGCCAGCTCAGCGGACAGGCTCACCTCCTACGAGCAGTACTTC.

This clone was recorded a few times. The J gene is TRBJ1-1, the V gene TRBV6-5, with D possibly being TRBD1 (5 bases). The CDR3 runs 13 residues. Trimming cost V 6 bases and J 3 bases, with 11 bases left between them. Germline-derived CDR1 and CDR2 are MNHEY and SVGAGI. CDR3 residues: CASSPQGDTEAFF. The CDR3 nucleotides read TGTGCCAGCAGCCCGCAGGGTGACACTGAAGCTTTCTTT.

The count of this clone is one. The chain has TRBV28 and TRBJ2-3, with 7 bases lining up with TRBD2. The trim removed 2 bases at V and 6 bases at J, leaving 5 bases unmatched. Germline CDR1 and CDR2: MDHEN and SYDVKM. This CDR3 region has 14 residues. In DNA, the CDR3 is TGTGCCAGCAGTTTAGGACTAGGACGCGATACGCAGTATTTT. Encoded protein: CASSLGLGRDTQYF.

CDR3 sequence reads: CASGSGDEQFF. CDR3 bases: TGCGCCAGCGGTTCGGGAGATGAGCAGTTCTTC. The gene calls are TRBV5-1 and TRBJ2-1; D perhaps matches TRBD2 (6 bases). Trimming stripped 7 bases from V and 8 bases from J, with 10 bases between. Germline CDR1 reads SGHRS; CDR2 reads YFSETQ. The CDR3 runs to 11 residues.

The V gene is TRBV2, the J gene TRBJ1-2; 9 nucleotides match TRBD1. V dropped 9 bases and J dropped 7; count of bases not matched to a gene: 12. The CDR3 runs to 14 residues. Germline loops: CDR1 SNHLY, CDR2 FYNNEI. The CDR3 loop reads CASEPLTGGLGYTF. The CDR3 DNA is TGTGCCAGTGAACCACTAACAGGGGGCCTTGGCTACACCTTC.

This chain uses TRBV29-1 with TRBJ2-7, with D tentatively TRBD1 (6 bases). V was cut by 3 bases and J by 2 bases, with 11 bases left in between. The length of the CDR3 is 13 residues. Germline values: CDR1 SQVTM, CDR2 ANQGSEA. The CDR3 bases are TGCAGCGTTGAGGGTCAGGGGACCTACGAGCAGTACTTC. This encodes CSVEGQGTYEQYF.

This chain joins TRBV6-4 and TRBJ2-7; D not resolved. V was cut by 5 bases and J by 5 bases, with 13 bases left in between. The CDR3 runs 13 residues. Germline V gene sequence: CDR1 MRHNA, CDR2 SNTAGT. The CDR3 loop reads CASSKAQSDEQYF. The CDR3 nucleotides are TGTGCCAGCAGTAAGGCCCAAAGCGACGAGCAGTACTTC.

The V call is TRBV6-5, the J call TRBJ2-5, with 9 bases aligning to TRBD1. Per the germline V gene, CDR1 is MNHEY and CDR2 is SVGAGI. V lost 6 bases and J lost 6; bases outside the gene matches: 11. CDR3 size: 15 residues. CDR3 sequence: CASRVEDRGWQTQYF. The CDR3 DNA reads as TGTGCCAGCAGGGTAGAGGACAGGGGTTGGCAGACCCAGTACTTC.

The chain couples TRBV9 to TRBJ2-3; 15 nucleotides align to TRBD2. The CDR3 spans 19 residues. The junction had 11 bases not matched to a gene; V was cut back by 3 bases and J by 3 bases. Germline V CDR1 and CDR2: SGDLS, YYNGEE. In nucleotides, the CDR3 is TGTGCCAGCAGCGGAACCGGGACTAGCGGGAGGAGGGGTACAGATACGCAGTATTTT. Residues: CASSGTGTSGRRGTDTQYF.

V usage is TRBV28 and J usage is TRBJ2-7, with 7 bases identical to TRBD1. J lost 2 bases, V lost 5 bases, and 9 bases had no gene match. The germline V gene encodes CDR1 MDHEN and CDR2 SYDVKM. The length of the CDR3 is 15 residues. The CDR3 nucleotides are TGTGCCAGCAGTCCATTCAGGGGGATTGCCTACGAGCAGTACTTC. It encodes CASSPFRGIAYEQYF.

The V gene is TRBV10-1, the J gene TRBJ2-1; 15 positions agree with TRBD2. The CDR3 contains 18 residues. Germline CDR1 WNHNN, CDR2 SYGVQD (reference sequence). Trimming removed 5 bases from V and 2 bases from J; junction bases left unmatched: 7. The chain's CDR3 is CASSLGTSGRTAYNEQFF. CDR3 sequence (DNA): TGCGCCAGCAGTCTCGGGACTAGCGGGAGGACCGCCTACAATGAGCAGTTCTTC.

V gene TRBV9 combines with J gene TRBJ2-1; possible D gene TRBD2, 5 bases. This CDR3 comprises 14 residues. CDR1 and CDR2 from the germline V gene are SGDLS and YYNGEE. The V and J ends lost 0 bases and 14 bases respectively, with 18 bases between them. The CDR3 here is CASSVGTQAVRKFF. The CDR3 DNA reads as TGTGCCAGCAGCGTAGGGACCCAAGCGGTAAGGAAGTTCTTC.